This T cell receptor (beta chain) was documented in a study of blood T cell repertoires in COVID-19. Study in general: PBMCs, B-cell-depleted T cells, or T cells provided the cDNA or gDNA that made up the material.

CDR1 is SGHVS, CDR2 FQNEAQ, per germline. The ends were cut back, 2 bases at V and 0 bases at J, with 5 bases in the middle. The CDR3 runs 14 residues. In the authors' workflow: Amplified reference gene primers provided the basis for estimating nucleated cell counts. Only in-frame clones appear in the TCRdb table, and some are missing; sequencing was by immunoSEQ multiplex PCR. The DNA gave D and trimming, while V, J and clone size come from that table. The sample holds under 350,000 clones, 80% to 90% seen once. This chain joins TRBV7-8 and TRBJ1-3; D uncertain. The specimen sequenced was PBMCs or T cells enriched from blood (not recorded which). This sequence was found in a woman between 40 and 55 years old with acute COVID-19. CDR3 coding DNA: TGTGCCAGCAGCTTAAGGAGCTCTGGAAACACCATATATTTT. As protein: CASSLRSSGNTIYF.